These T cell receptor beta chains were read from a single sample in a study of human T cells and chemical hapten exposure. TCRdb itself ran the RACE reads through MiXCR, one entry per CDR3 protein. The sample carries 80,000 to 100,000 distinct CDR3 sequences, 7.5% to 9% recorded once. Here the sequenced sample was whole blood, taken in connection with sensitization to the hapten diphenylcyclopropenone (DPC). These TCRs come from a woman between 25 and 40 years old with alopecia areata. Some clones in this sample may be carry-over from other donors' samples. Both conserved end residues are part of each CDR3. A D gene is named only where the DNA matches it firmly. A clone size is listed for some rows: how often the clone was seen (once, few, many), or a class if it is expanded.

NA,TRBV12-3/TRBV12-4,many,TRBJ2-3,TGTGCCAGCCGGAGTCTGGGGGGAGTCCCCACAGATACGCAGTATTTT,CASRSLGGVPTDTQYF
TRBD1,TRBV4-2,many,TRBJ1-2,TGTGCCAGCAGCCGCCGGGACAGGGGGGAAGGCTACACCTTC,CASSRRDRGEGYTF
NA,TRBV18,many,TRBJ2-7,TGTGCCAGCTCACCAAGGGGACGCACCGATACCGAGCAGTACTTC,CASSPRGRTDTEQYF
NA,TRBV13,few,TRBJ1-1,TGTGCCAGCAGCCCCAAGTGGGGATTTTCTGAAGCTTTCTTT,CASSPKWGFSEAFF
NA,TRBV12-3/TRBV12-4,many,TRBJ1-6,TGTGCCAGCAGTTTAGCTGACAGGCCTGTTTCGGTTAATTCACCCCTCCACTTT,CASSLADRPVSVNSPLHF
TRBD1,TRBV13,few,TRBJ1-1,TGTGCCAGCAGCTTTTGGACAGGGCTCACTGAAGCTTTCTTT,CASSFWTGLTEAFF
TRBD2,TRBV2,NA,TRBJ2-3,TGTGCCAGCAGTGAGGTGACTAGCGGGGGGGCTTCGACAGATACGCAGTATTTT,CASSEVTSGGASTDTQYF
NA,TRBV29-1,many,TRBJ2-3,TGCAGCGTCGAGGTCAGCACAGATACGCAGTATTTT,CSVEVSTDTQYF
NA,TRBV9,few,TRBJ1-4,TGTGCCAGCAGCGCGGGCAATAATGAAAAACTGTTTTTT,CASSAGNNEKLFF
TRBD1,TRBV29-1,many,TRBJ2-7,TGCAGCGCACGGCGGGACAGGGCGAACGAGCAGTACTTC,CSARRDRANEQYF
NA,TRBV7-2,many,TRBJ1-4,TGTGCCAGCAGCCCGCGGCTGAATGAAAAACTGTTTTTT,CASSPRLNEKLFF
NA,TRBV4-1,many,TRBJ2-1,TGCGCCAGCAGCCAAGAACGGGCAGGGGGGCTCGTTGAGCAGTTCTTC,CASSQERAGGLVEQFF
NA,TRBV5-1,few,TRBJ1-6,TGCGCCAGCAGCCTACGGAGGACGACTGGAGATTCACCCCTCCACTTT,CASSLRRTTGDSPLHF
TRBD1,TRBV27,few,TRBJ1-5,TGTGCCAGCAGTTTAGCAGGGGGCGGCCAGCCCCAGCATTTT,CASSLAGGGQPQHF
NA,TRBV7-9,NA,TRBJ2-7,TGTGCCAGCAGCTTAGAGTTAGGGTCCTACGAGCAGTACTTC,CASSLELGSYEQYF
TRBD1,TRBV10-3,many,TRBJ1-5,TGTGCCATCAGTGAAGAGACAGGGGGCGGGAATCAGCCCCAGCATTTT,CAISEETGGGNQPQHF
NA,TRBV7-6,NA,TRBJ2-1,TGTGCCAGCAGCTTAGGCCGAGCGGGTGTCAATGAGCAGTTCTTC,CASSLGRAGVNEQFF
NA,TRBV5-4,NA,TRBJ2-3,TGTGCCAGCAGCTTGAAGTTGCAGGGGAACACAGATACGCAGTATTTT,CASSLKLQGNTDTQYF
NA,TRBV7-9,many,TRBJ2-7,TGTGCCAGCAGCGACCCGGTGGTGGATCCCTACGAGCAGTACTTC,CASSDPVVDPYEQYF
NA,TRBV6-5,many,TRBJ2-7,TGTGCCAGCAGTTACTCTGGCGGGGCCACATACGAGCAGTACTTC,CASSYSGGATYEQYF
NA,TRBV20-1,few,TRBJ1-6,TGCAGTGCTACCCACCAGGGGATGGCCTATTCACCCCTCCACTTT,CSATHQGMAYSPLHF
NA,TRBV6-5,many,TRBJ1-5,TGTGCCAGCAGTTATGCGCGGGGCAATCAGCCCCAGCATTTT,CASSYARGNQPQHF
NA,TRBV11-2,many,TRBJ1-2,TGTGCCAGCAGCTCTAGGACTGAGTCTAACTATGGCTACACCTTC,CASSSRTESNYGYTF
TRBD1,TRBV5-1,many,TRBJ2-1,TGCGCCAGCAGCCCCGGACAGGTCCCTGAGCAGTTCTTC,CASSPGQVPEQFF
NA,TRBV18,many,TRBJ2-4,TGTGCCAGCTCACCACCGGTAGCCAAAAACATTCAGTACTTC,CASSPPVAKNIQYF
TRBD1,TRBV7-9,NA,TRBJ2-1,TGTGCCAGCAGCCCGTGGGACAGGCCCTCCGAGCAGTTCTTC,CASSPWDRPSEQFF
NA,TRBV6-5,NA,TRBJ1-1,TGTGCCAGCAGTTACCCTCCCGTAACTTTCTTT,CASSYPPVTFF
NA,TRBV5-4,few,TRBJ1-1,TGTGCCAGCAGCTCACCCGGGGGGGGGAATGAAGCTTTCTTT,CASSSPGGGNEAFF
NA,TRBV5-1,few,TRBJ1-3,TGCGCCAGCAGCTTGGCAGGGTGGAAAGACACCATATATTTT,CASSLAGWKDTIYF